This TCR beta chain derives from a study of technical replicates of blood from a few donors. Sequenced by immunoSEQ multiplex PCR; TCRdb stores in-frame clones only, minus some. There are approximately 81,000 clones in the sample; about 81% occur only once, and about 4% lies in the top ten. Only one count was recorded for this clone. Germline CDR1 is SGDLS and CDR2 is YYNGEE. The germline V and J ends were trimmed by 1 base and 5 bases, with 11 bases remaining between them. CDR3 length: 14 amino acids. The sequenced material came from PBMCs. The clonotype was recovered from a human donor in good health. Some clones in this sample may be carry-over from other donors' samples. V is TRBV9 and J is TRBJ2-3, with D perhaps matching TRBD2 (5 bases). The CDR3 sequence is CASSVREGRDTQYF. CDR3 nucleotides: TGTGCCAGCAGCGTACGGGAAGGTAGAGATACGCAGTATTTT.